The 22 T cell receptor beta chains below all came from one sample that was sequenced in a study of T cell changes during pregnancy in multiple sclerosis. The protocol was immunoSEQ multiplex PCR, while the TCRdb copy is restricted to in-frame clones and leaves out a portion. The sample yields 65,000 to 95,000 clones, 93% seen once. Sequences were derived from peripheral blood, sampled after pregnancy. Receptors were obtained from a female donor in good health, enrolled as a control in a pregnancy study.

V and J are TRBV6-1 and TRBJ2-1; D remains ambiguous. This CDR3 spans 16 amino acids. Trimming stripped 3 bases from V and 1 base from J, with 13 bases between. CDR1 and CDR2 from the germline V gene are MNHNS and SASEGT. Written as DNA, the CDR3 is TGTGCCAGCAGTGAGCGACTTCTGGCTTCCTACAATGAGCAGTTCTTC. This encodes CASSERLLASYNEQFF.

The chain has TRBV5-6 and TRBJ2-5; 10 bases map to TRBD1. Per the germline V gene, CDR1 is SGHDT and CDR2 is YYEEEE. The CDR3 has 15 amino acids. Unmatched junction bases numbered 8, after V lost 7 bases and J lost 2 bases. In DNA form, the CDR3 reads TGTGCCAGCGACAGGGGGCTGAGCGGACAAGAGACCCAGTACTTC. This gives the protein CASDRGLSGQETQYF.

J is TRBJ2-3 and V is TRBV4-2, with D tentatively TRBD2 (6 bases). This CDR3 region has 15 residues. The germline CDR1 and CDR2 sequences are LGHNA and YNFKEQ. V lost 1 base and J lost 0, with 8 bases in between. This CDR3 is CASSQVRGSTDTQYF. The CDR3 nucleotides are TGTGCCAGCAGCCAAGTACGGGGGAGCACAGATACGCAGTATTTT.

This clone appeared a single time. CDR3 protein: CAWHGGGRGTGELFF. The CDR3 nucleotides are TGTGCCTGGCATGGGGGGGGGCGCGGAACCGGGGAGCTGTTTTTT. This chain connects TRBV30 to TRBJ2-2; the D gene is possibly TRBD2 (7 bases). V was shortened by 5 bases and J by 5 bases, with 18 bases between the two germline ends. CDR1 GTSNPN and CDR2 SVGIG come from the germline V gene (reference sequence). The CDR3 runs to 15 residues.

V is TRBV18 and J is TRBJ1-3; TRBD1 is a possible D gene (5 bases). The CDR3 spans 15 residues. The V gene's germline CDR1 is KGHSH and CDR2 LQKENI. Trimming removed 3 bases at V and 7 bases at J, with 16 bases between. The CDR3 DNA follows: TGTGCCAGCTCACCTCCCGACAGTTACGGCAACACCATATATTTT. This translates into CASSPPDSYGNTIYF.

In DNA, the CDR3 is TGTGCCAGCAGCTTAGGCACAGGGGGAAACACCATATATTTT. Translating it yields CASSLGTGGNTIYF. The chain employs TRBV7-9 and TRBJ1-3; D possibly corresponds to TRBD1 (6 bases). The CDR3 is made up of 14 amino acids. The germline V gene has CDR1 SEHNR and CDR2 FQNEAQ (reference sequence). V lost 1 base and J lost 4, with 8 bases in between.

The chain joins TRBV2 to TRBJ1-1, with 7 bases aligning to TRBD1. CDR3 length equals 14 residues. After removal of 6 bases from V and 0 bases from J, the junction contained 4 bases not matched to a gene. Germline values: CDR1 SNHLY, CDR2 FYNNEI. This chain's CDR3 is CASRQTGLNTEAFF. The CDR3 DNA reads TGTGCCAGCAGACAGACAGGGTTGAACACTGAAGCTTTCTTT. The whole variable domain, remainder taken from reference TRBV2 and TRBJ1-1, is EPEVTQTPSHQVTQMGQEVILRCVPISNHLYFYWYRQILGQKVEFLVSFYNNEISEKSEIFDDQFSVERPDGSNFTLKIRSTKLEDSAMYFCASRQTGLNTEAFFGQGTRLTVV.

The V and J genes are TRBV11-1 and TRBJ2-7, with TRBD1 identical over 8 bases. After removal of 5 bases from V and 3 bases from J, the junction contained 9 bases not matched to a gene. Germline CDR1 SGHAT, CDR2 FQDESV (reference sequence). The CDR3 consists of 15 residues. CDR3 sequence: CASSQGTGSFYEQYF. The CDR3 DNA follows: TGTGCCAGCAGCCAGGGGACAGGCAGTTTCTACGAGCAGTACTTC.

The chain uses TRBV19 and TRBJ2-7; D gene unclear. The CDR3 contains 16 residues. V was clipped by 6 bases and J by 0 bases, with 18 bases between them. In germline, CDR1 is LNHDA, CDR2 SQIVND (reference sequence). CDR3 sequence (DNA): TGTGCCAGTAGAAACCGAGCTGGTTCGAGCTCCTACGAGCAGTACTTC. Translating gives CASRNRAGSSSYEQYF.

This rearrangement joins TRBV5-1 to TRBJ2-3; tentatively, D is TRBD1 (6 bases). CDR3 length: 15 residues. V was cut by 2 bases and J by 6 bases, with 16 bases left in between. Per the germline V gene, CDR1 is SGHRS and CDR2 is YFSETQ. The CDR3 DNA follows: TGCGCCAGCAGCTTTAGGACAGTGAGGGTCGATACGCAGTATTTT. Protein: CASSFRTVRVDTQYF.

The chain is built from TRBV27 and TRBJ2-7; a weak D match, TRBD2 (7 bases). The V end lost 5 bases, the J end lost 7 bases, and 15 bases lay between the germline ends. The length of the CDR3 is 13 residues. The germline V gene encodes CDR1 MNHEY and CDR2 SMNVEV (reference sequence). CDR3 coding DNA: TGTGCCAGCAGTCTTCAGAGGGGGGGGGAGCAGTACTTC. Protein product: CASSLQRGGEQYF.

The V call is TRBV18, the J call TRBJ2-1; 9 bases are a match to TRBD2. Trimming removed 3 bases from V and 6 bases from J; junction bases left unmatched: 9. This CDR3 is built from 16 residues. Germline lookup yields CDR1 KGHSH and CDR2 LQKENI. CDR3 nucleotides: TGTGCCAGCTCACCTGACCTAGCGGGGTCCGCCAATGAGCAGTTCTTC. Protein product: CASSPDLAGSANEQFF.

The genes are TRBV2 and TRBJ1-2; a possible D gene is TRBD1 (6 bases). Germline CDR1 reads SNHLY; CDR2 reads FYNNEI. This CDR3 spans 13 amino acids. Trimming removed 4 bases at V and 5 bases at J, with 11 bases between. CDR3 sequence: CASSGGGTYGYTF. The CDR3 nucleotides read TGTGCCAGCAGTGGAGGTGGGACATATGGCTACACCTTC. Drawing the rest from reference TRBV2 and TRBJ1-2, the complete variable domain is EPEVTQTPSHQVTQMGQEVILRCVPISNHLYFYWYRQILGQKVEFLVSFYNNEISEKSEIFDDQFSVERPDGSNFTLKIRSTKLEDSAMYFCASSGGGTYGYTFGSGTRLTVV.

DNA of the CDR3: TGTGCCAGCAGATCTGAGGGTACCGGGGAGCTGTTTTTT. Its protein is CASRSEGTGELFF. V usage is TRBV6-4 and J usage is TRBJ2-2; TRBD2 might be the D (5 bases). Trimming removed 6 bases from V and 5 bases from J, with 10 bases in between. Germline V gives CDR1 MRHNA, CDR2 SNTAGT. The CDR3 is 13 residues long.

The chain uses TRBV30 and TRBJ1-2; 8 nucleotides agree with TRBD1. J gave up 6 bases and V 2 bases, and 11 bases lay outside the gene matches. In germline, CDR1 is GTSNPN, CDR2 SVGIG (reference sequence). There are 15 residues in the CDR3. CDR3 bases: TGTGCCTGGAGTCCTGCCTCCCGACAGGGGAATGGCTACACCTTC. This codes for CAWSPASRQGNGYTF.

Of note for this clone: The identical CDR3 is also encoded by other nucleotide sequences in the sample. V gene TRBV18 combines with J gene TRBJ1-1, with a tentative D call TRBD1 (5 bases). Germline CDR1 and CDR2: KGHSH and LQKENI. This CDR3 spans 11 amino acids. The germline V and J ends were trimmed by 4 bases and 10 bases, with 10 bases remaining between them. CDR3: CASSLGEGAFF. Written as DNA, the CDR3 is TGTGCCAGCTCACTGGGGGAGGGAGCTTTCTTT.

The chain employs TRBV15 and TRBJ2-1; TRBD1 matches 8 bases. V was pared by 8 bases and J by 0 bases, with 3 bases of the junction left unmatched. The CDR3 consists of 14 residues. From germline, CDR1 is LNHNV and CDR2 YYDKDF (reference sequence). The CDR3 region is CATRDRSSYNEQFF. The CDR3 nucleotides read TGTGCCACCCGGGACAGGAGCTCCTACAATGAGCAGTTCTTC.

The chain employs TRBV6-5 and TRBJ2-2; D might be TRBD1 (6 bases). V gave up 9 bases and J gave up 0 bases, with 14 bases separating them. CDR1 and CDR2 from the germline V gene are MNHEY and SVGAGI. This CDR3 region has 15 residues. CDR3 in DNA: TGTGCCAGTCGTCAGGGGTCCACGAACACCGGGGAGCTGTTTTTT. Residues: CASRQGSTNTGELFF.

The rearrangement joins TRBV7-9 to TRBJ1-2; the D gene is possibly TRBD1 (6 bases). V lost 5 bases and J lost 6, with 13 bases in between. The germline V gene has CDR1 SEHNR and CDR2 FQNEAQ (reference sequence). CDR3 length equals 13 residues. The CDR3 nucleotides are TGTGCCAGCAGCCCCCGGGCAGGGGATGGCTACACCTTC. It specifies CASSPRAGDGYTF. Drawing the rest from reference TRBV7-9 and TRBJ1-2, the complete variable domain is DTGVSQNPRHKITKRGQNVTFRCDPISEHNRLYWYRQTLGQGPEFLTYFQNEAQLEKSRLLSDRFSAERPKGSFSTLEIQRTEQGDSAMYLCASSPRAGDGYTFGSGTRLTVV.

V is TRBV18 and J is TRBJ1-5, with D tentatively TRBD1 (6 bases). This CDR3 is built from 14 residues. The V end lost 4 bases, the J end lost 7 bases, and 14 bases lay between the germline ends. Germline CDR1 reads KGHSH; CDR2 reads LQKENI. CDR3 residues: CASSRNRVGQPQHF. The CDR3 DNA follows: TGTGCCAGCTCACGGAACAGGGTTGGACAGCCCCAGCATTTT.

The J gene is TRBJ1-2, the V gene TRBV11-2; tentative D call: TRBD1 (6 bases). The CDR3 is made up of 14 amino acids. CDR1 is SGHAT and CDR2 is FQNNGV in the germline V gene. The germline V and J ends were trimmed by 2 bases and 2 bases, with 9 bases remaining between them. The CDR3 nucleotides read TGTGCCAGCAGCTTAACAGGGCGGAACTATGGCTACACCTTC. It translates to CASSLTGRNYGYTF.

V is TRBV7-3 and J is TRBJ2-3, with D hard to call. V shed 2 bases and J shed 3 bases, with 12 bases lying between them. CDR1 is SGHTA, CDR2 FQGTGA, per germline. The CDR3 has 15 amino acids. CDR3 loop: CASSLLGGPTDTQYF. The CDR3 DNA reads TGTGCCAGCAGCTTACTGGGTGGGCCGACAGATACGCAGTATTTT.